The rows below give T cell receptor beta chains drawn from one sample of a study of blood T cell repertoires in COVID-19. TCRdb's table, derived via immunoSEQ multiplex PCR, lists solely in-frame clones and lacks some. Of some 390,000 clones listed, around nine tenths are singletons. Sequencing was carried out using peripheral blood. These receptors originate from a woman aged 40 to 50 with COVID-19, enrolled during active disease. CDR3s include the opening cysteine and the closing phenylalanine or tryptophan. The D gene is left open where the match is weak. Size is stated for part of the rows, as once, few or many counts, or as a class when the clone is expanded.

v_call	clone_size	j_call	d_call	cdr3_nt	cdr3_aa
TRBV11-2	NA	TRBJ1-1	NA	TGTGCCAGCAGCTTAGGCGGCAGCCTTGAAGCTTTCTTT	CASSLGGSLEAFF
TRBV6-5	once	TRBJ1-1	NA	TGTGCCAGCCCAGGGCAGAACACTGAAGCTTTCTTT	CASPGQNTEAFF
TRBV7-2	NA	TRBJ1-4	TRBD1	TGTGCCAGCAGCGGGAAGGGGACAGGGGTTGAAAAACTGTTTTTT	CASSGKGTGVEKLFF
TRBV28	NA	TRBJ2-1	TRBD2	TGTGCCAGCAGTTTAGATACGGGGGGGCCGAGACTATATGAGCAGTTCTTC	CASSLDTGGPRLYEQFF
TRBV28	NA	TRBJ1-6	TRBD1	TGTGCCAGCAGTGAAAACAGGGGGCGAGATTCACCCCTCCACTTT	CASSENRGRDSPLHF
TRBV30	NA	TRBJ1-1	NA	TGTGCCTGGAGTGACAGGGCGAACACTGAAGCTTTCTTT	CAWSDRANTEAFF
TRBV19	NA	TRBJ2-7	TRBD1	TGTGCCAGTAGTACCTCCGGGACAGGGCCCTACGAGCAGTACTTC	CASSTSGTGPYEQYF
TRBV5-1	NA	TRBJ2-7	NA	TGCGCCAGCAGCTTGTTGGGAGGAGCCCAGTTGGGCGAGCAGTACTTC	CASSLLGGAQLGEQYF
TRBV30	NA	TRBJ1-5	NA	TGTGCCTGGAGTGTATTAGATCAGCCCCAGCATTTT	CAWSVLDQPQHF
TRBV4-1	NA	TRBJ1-2	NA	TGCGCCAGCAGCCAAGTTAGTACGGGTATTCGGCAATATGGCTACACCTTC	CASSQVSTGIRQYGYTF
TRBV30	NA	TRBJ1-2	NA	TGTGCCTGGATGGCGGGGGCGATGTATGGCTACACCTTC	CAWMAGAMYGYTF
TRBV5-5	NA	TRBJ1-4	TRBD1	TGTGCCAGCAGCTTTCAGGGGGGCGATGAAAAACTGTTTTTT	CASSFQGGDEKLFF
TRBV5-6	NA	TRBJ1-3	NA	TGTGCCAGCAGCTTGGCCCCGGGCTCTGGAAACACCATATATTTT	CASSLAPGSGNTIYF
TRBV27	NA	TRBJ1-2	NA	TGTGCCAGCAGTTTTTATGGGGCAGGGTCAAATAACTATGGCTACACCTTC	CASSFYGAGSNNYGYTF
TRBV7-3	NA	TRBJ2-3	TRBD2	TGTGCCAGCAGCCACGGGGACTACACAGATACGCAGTATTTT	CASSHGDYTDTQYF
TRBV27	NA	TRBJ2-2	NA	TGTGCCAGCAGTTTACCGGGGTCGGGGACCGGGGAGCTGTTTTTT	CASSLPGSGTGELFF
TRBV6-1	NA	TRBJ1-4	TRBD1	TGTGCCAGCAGTGAGGAGACAGGGTTCGGTAATGAAAAACTGTTTTTT	CASSEETGFGNEKLFF
TRBV2	NA	TRBJ2-2	NA	TGTGCCAGCAAGGAACAGCCGAACACCGGGGAGCTGTTTTTT	CASKEQPNTGELFF